This passage covers 26 T cell receptor beta chains from one sample sequenced in a study of PD-L1 blockade in urothelial cancer. Sequencing used immunoSEQ multiplex PCR; TCRdb keeps in-frame clones, though not all of them. The sample records approximately 48,000 clones, around 86% being singletons. This specimen consisted of PBMCs, obtained around atezolizumab (anti-PD-L1) treatment. The source is a man aged 60-69 years with urothelial cancer.

The chain employs TRBV5-1 and TRBJ2-3; 8 nucleotides match TRBD2. CDR3 length: 17 amino acids. J lost 2 bases, V lost 3 bases, and 11 bases had no gene match. The germline V gene encodes CDR1 SGHRS and CDR2 YFSETQ. The DNA for the CDR3 is TGCGCCAGCAGCTCCTCCGGGACTAGAAGTTTCACAGATACGCAGTATTTT. Translation: CASSSSGTRSFTDTQYF. Drawing the rest from reference TRBV5-1 and TRBJ2-3, the complete variable domain is KAGVTQTPRYLIKTRGQQVTLSCSPISGHRSVSWYQQTPGQGLQFLFEYFSETQRNKGNFPGRFSGRQFSNSRSEMNVSTLELGDSALYLCASSSSGTRSFTDTQYFGPGTRLTVL.

The V and J genes are TRBV6-6 and TRBJ2-7, with D tentatively TRBD1 (6 bases). V lost 6 bases, J lost 0 bases, and 18 bases lay in between. CDR1 is MNHNY, CDR2 SVGAGI, per germline (reference sequence). The CDR3 covers 16 residues. CDR3 amino acids: CASSTLERGNSYEQYF. In DNA form, the CDR3 reads TGTGCCAGCAGCACACTGGAAAGGGGGAACTCCTACGAGCAGTACTTC.

This clone was seen a single time. The chain links TRBV19 to TRBJ2-2; D call uncertain. Germline loops: CDR1 LNHDA, CDR2 SQIVND (reference sequence). V lost 7 bases to trimming and J lost 1 base, with 13 bases between them. The CDR3 length is 15 residues. The chain's CDR3 is CASTGRLKNTGELFF. The CDR3 DNA is TGTGCCAGTACCGGCAGGCTGAAGAACACCGGGGAGCTGTTTTTT.

The chain links TRBV18 to TRBJ2-7; 9 bases match TRBD1. Germline V gene lookup returns CDR1 KGHSH and CDR2 LQKENI. This CDR3 is 17 amino acids long. The V segment lost 0 bases and the J segment 0 bases; nucleotides outside the gene matches: 6. CDR3 coding DNA: TGTGCCAGCTCACCACCGGGACAGGGAGGATACTCCTACGAGCAGTACTTC. Its translation: CASSPPGQGGYSYEQYF.

The chain has TRBV7-8 and TRBJ1-6; 9 bases agree with TRBD1. This CDR3 contains 15 residues. V was pared by 1 base and J by 10 bases, with 5 bases of the junction left unmatched. Germline V CDR1 and CDR2: SGHVS, FQNEAQ. CDR3 coding DNA: TGTGCCAGCAGCTTAGGGGACAGGGTACGGTCACCCCTCCACTTT. It is translated as CASSLGDRVRSPLHF.

This clone showed up just once. The chain employs TRBV2 and TRBJ1-1; D is ambiguous. The CDR3 totals 16 residues. Deletions cut 4 bases from V and 0 bases from J, with 15 bases between. Germline-derived CDR1 and CDR2 are SNHLY and FYNNEI. The CDR3 bases are TGTGCCAGCAGTGGAGGTGATCACCGACTGAACACTGAAGCTTTCTTT. This gives the protein CASSGGDHRLNTEAFF.

The chain recombines TRBV30 with TRBJ1-2; D unresolved. The germline V and J ends were trimmed by 0 bases and 2 bases, with 13 bases remaining between them. This CDR3 has 15 amino acids. Germline CDR1 reads GTSNPN; CDR2 reads SVGIG (reference sequence). CDR3 in amino acids: CAWSVLLSGNYGYTF. DNA of the CDR3: TGTGCCTGGAGTGTACTTTTATCGGGGAACTATGGCTACACCTTC.

The chain joins TRBV7-2 to TRBJ2-3; TRBD2 matches at 8 bases. The CDR3 has 16 amino acids. Germline trimming cut 4 bases from V and 3 bases from J; bases unmatched to any gene: 9. Germline V CDR1 and CDR2: SGHTA, FQGNSA. In nucleotides, the CDR3 is TGTGCCAGCAGCTCTAATCTTGCGGGAGGAACAGATACGCAGTATTTT. This translates into CASSSNLAGGTDTQYF.

The rearrangement uses TRBV11-2 and TRBJ2-2; a weak D match, TRBD1 (5 bases). V shed 5 bases and J shed 6 bases, with 10 bases lying between them. This CDR3 is 13 amino acids long. Germline CDR1 is SGHAT and CDR2 is FQNNGV. The CDR3 region has the DNA TGTGCCAGCAGCCCTTCAGGGCCCGGGGAGCTGTTTTTT. This encodes CASSPSGPGELFF.

This chain joins TRBV7-6 and TRBJ2-5; tentatively, D is TRBD2 (6 bases). This CDR3 is 14 amino acids long. Germline-derived CDR1 and CDR2 are SGHVS and FNYEAQ. Trimming removed 11 bases at V and 4 bases at J, with 20 bases between. The CDR3 DNA reads as TGTGCCTCAGGGCTCGGGACTGAAGTAGAGACCCAGTACTTC. Translation: CASGLGTEVETQYF.

The J gene is TRBJ2-5, the V gene TRBV29-1; 10 bases are shared with TRBD1. V shed 7 bases and J 1 base; nucleotides not matched to a gene: 3. The CDR3 runs to 13 residues. Per germline, CDR1 SQVTM and CDR2 ANQGSEA. CDR3 in amino acids: CSAGQGGQETQYF. The CDR3 DNA reads TGCAGCGCCGGACAGGGGGGCCAAGAGACCCAGTACTTC.

The chain recombines TRBV7-9 with TRBJ2-2; D remains unclear. The CDR3 is made up of 15 amino acids. Deletions cut 2 bases from V and 4 bases from J, with 11 bases between. Germline loops: CDR1 SEHNR, CDR2 FQNEAQ (reference sequence). The CDR3 bases are TGTGCCAGCAGCTTATTGACAAGAGTCACCGGGGAGCTGTTTTTT. Its protein product is CASSLLTRVTGELFF.

This chain links TRBV6-5 with TRBJ2-7; 10 bases are shared with TRBD2. There are 15 residues in the CDR3. Germline loops: CDR1 MNHEY, CDR2 SVGAGI. V was clipped by 4 bases and J by 2 bases; unmatched bases: 5. CDR3 coding DNA: TGTGCCAGCAGTTCCTCTAGCGGGGGAACCTACGAGCAGTACTTC. Its translation: CASSSSSGGTYEQYF.

V usage is TRBV4-2 and J usage is TRBJ2-1; 10 positions match TRBD1. V was pared by 2 bases and J by 6 bases, with 7 bases of the junction left unmatched. The CDR3 is made up of 16 amino acids. In germline, CDR1 is LGHNA, CDR2 YNFKEQ. Here the CDR3 reads CASSQLPGQGSNEQFF. The CDR3 DNA reads TGTGCCAGCAGCCAACTTCCGGGACAGGGGTCCAATGAGCAGTTCTTC.

This clone was seen just once. The genes are TRBV6-5 and TRBJ2-3, with unresolved D. CDR1 and CDR2 from the germline V gene are MNHEY and SVGAGI. Trimming shortened V by 2 bases and J by 2 bases, and 5 bases separated the two germline ends. CDR3 length: 13 residues. The CDR3 reads CASSYPNTDTQYF. CDR3 DNA sequence: TGTGCCAGCAGTTACCCAAACACAGATACGCAGTATTTT.

The chain employs TRBV18 and TRBJ1-5, with 9 bases fitting TRBD1. CDR1 is KGHSH and CDR2 is LQKENI in the germline V gene. The CDR3 is made up of 18 amino acids. V was pared by 2 bases and J by 6 bases, with 14 bases of the junction left unmatched. This chain's CDR3 is CASSPGSSTGGSFQPQHF. The CDR3 DNA sequence: TGTGCCAGCTCACCAGGGTCGTCCACAGGGGGCAGTTTTCAGCCCCAGCATTTT. The variable domain in full, with the rest retrieved from reference TRBV18 and TRBJ1-5, is NAGVMQNPRHLVRRRGQEARLRCSPMKGHSHVYWYRQLPEEGLKFMVYLQKENIIDESGMPKERFSAEFPKEGPSILRIQQVVRGDSAAYFCASSPGSSTGGSFQPQHFGDGTRLSIL.

The rearrangement uses TRBV30 and TRBJ2-3; D is undetermined. Germline assignment: CDR1 GTSNPN and CDR2 SVGIG (reference sequence). The CDR3 contains 14 residues. With 2 bases removed from V and 0 bases from J, the gap between germline ends came to 9 bases. CDR3 sequence reads: CAWSTVSSTDTQYF. CDR3 in DNA: TGTGCCTGGAGTACGGTTTCGAGCACAGATACGCAGTATTTT.

The gene calls are TRBV19 and TRBJ2-3; the D gene is possibly TRBD1 (6 bases). The germline CDR1 and CDR2 sequences are LNHDA and SQIVND (reference sequence). V lost 5 bases and J lost 6, with 12 bases in between. The CDR3 consists of 13 residues. CDR3 sequence: CASSVDRTDTQYF. The DNA for the CDR3 is TGTGCCAGTAGTGTGGACAGAACTGATACGCAGTATTTT.

The chain links TRBV28 to TRBJ2-2; maybe TRBD2 (6 bases). Trimming stripped 2 bases from V and 0 bases from J, with 10 bases between. CDR1 MDHEN and CDR2 SYDVKM come from the germline V gene. The CDR3 has 16 residues. CDR3 nucleotides: TGTGCCAGCAGTTTACGTAGCGGAGCGAACACCGGGGAGCTGTTTTTT. It encodes CASSLRSGANTGELFF.

V is TRBV5-1 and J is TRBJ2-1; 7 bases are shared with TRBD2. Germline-derived CDR1 and CDR2 are SGHRS and YFSETQ. V lost 2 bases, J lost 7 bases, and 9 bases stayed unmatched. The CDR3 extends over 15 amino acids. CDR3 sequence (DNA): TGCGCCAGCAGCTTCCCGGGACTAAGGAAAAATGAGCAGTTCTTC. Amino acids: CASSFPGLRKNEQFF.

The J gene is TRBJ1-5, the V gene TRBV7-9, with a possible D match to TRBD1 (6 bases). The CDR3 has 17 residues. The V gene lost 2 bases and the J gene lost 4 bases, with 18 bases spanning the gap. CDR1 and CDR2 (germline): SEHNR, FQNEAQ (reference sequence). CDR3 nucleotides: TGTGCCAGCAGCTTATCCTTCCAGACAGGAGATAATCAGCCCCAGCATTTT. Translated: CASSLSFQTGDNQPQHF.

This chain uses TRBV7-2 with TRBJ1-4; TRBD1 agrees at 7 bases. Per germline, CDR1 SGHTA and CDR2 FQGNSA. CDR3 length equals 15 residues. Trimming took 5 bases from V and 1 from J; bases not matched to a gene: 4. This CDR3 is CASSVYRGTNEKLFF. The CDR3 region has the DNA TGTGCCAGCAGCGTATACAGGGGAACTAATGAAAAACTGTTTTTT.

This chain links TRBV9 with TRBJ2-5; 11 nucleotides agree with TRBD1. Germline V gives CDR1 SGDLS, CDR2 YYNGEE. J lost 5 bases, V lost 4 bases, and 7 bases had no gene match. The CDR3 sequence is 15 residues long. The CDR3 DNA sequence: TGTGCCAGCAGCCCCCGGACAGGGGGCGCTGAGACCCAGTACTTC. Translated, it gives CASSPRTGGAETQYF.

This sequence joins TRBV19 and TRBJ2-1; TRBD2 aligns across 7 bases. CDR3 size: 12 residues. CDR1 and CDR2 (germline): LNHDA, SQIVND (reference sequence). V was clipped by 6 bases and J by 13 bases; unmatched bases: 9. CDR3 amino acids: CASSIDLAEQFF. The CDR3 nucleotides are TGTGCCAGTAGCATTGATCTAGCGGAACAGTTCTTC.

J is TRBJ1-1 and V is TRBV29-1, with D perhaps matching TRBD1 (5 bases). The germline gives CDR1 SQVTM, CDR2 ANQGSEA. The CDR3 contains 14 residues. V lost 7 bases, J lost 4 bases, and 19 bases lay in between. The CDR3 DNA is TGCAGCGGGGGCTTTGAGACTGGACGCACTGAAGCTTTCTTT. It encodes CSGGFETGRTEAFF. Full variable domain (outside the CDR3, taken from reference TRBV29-1 and TRBJ1-1): SAVISQKPSRDICQRGTSLTIQCQVDSQVTMMFWYRQQPGQSLTLIATANQGSEATYESGFVIDKFPISRPNLTFSTLTVSNMSPEDSSIYLCSGGFETGRTEAFFGQGTRLTVV.

The V call is TRBV9, the J call TRBJ2-1; D might be TRBD1 (8 bases). Trimming pared 3 bases from V and 5 bases from J, leaving 12 bases between. The CDR3 totals 14 residues. The germline V gene encodes CDR1 SGDLS and CDR2 YYNGEE. The CDR3 region has the DNA TGTGCCAGCAGCGGGACAGGGAGGGACAATGAGCAGTTCTTC. Its translation: CASSGTGRDNEQFF.